The 30 T cell receptor beta chains reported below all come from one sample, sequenced in a study of blood T cell repertoires in COVID-19. Data came from immunoSEQ multiplex PCR; TCRdb stores just in-frame clones and leaves some out. The sample includes some 200,000 clones, approximately 94% of them seen just once. The specimen was peripheral blood. These receptors were collected from a man aged 25-45 years with COVID-19, enrolled during active disease.

The V gene is TRBV7-3, the J gene TRBJ1-6; a weak D match, TRBD1 (5 bases). The CDR3 contains 14 residues. With 5 bases removed from V and 6 bases from J, the gap between germline ends came to 11 bases. CDR1 and CDR2 (germline): SGHTA, FQGTGA. The CDR3 loop is CASSTKGRNSPLHF. The DNA of the CDR3 is TGTGCCAGCAGCACGAAGGGGCGTAATTCACCCCTCCACTTT.

The V gene is TRBV25-1, the J gene TRBJ1-4; D is unclear. Trimming took 2 bases from V and 5 from J, leaving 12 bases between them. The CDR3 length is 15 residues. Germline CDR1 and CDR2: MGHDK and SYGVNS. The CDR3 sequence: CASSERVATNEKLFF. In nucleotides, the CDR3 is TGTGCCAGCAGTGAAAGAGTAGCGACGAATGAAAAACTGTTTTTT.

This clone has only one observation. The rearrangement links TRBV2 to TRBJ1-4; D is unresolved. The length of the CDR3 is 14 residues. V lost 6 bases and J lost 0, with 8 bases in between. Germline V gene lookup returns CDR1 SNHLY and CDR2 FYNNEI. The CDR3 spells CASSQISTNEKLFF. CDR3 DNA: TGTGCCAGCAGCCAGATTTCAACTAATGAAAAACTGTTTTTT.

The chain recombines TRBV9 with TRBJ2-1; a weak D match, TRBD1 (6 bases). V was trimmed by 2 bases and J by 9 bases, leaving 12 bases between them. Germline CDR1 SGDLS, CDR2 YYNGEE. The CDR3 has 13 residues. For the CDR3, the DNA is TGTGCCAGCAGCGTCGAGGGGGATCTTGAGCAGTTCTTC. Amino acids: CASSVEGDLEQFF.

The rearrangement joins TRBV7-9 to TRBJ2-1; D might be TRBD2 (6 bases). The CDR3 sequence is 16 residues long. The V gene lost 3 bases and the J gene lost 4 bases, with 16 bases spanning the gap. Germline lookup yields CDR1 SEHNR and CDR2 FQNEAQ (reference sequence). The CDR3 loop is CASSFRGRGDYNEQFF. As DNA, the CDR3 is TGTGCCAGCAGCTTCCGAGGACGCGGGGATTACAATGAGCAGTTCTTC.

The chain uses TRBV10-3 and TRBJ1-3; 9 nucleotides match TRBD1. V was pared by 6 bases and J by 2 bases, with 11 bases of the junction left unmatched. Germline values: CDR1 ENHRY, CDR2 SYGVKD. This CDR3 spans 17 amino acids. The CDR3 bases are TGTGCCATCAGGCGACAGGGGGTCCCCCCCGCTGGAAACACCATATATTTT. Its translation: CAIRRQGVPPAGNTIYF.

The chain is built from TRBV28 and TRBJ1-4; D is undetermined. Germline V lookup: CDR1 MDHEN, CDR2 SYDVKM. This CDR3 spans 11 amino acids. Trimming removed 6 bases at V and 7 bases at J, with 6 bases between. The DNA of the CDR3 is TGTGCCAGCAGCCCAGGTGAAAAACTGTTTTTT. The encoded protein is CASSPGEKLFF.

The rearrangement joins TRBV2 to TRBJ1-4, with D possibly TRBD1 on 5 matching bases. Germline V gene data show CDR1 as SNHLY and CDR2 as FYNNEI. The CDR3 is 13 amino acids. V was pared by 6 bases and J by 8 bases, with 13 bases between. The CDR3 protein is CASSPMEGEKLFF. The CDR3 DNA reads as TGTGCCAGCAGCCCCATGGAGGGGGAAAAACTGTTTTTT.

The V and J genes are TRBV4-1 and TRBJ1-4; weak D call: TRBD1 (6 bases). The ends were cut back, 0 bases at V and 5 bases at J, with 10 bases in the middle. Germline values: CDR1 MGHRA, CDR2 YSYEKL. The CDR3 extends over 15 amino acids. CDR3 in amino acids: CASSQEGARNEKLFF. The CDR3 nucleotides read TGCGCCAGCAGCCAAGAGGGGGCGCGGAATGAAAAACTGTTTTTT.

This chain links TRBV29-1 with TRBJ2-3; D is possibly TRBD2 (6 bases). CDR1 is SQVTM, CDR2 ANQGSEA, per germline. This CDR3 comprises 15 residues. V was cut by 1 base and J by 5 bases, with 16 bases left in between. CDR3 in DNA: TGCAGCGTTGAAGGTCGGCAGGGAGGTATAGATACGCAGTATTTT. Its protein product is CSVEGRQGGIDTQYF.

The chain is built from TRBV27 and TRBJ2-2; TRBD2 is a possible D gene (6 bases). This CDR3 has 15 amino acids. Germline CDR1 reads MNHEY; CDR2 reads SMNVEV (reference sequence). With 1 base removed from V and 7 bases from J, the gap between germline ends came to 13 bases. CDR3 coding DNA: TGTGCCAGCAGTTTATTCGACCGGGGAGGCGGGGAGCTGTTTTTT. Protein product: CASSLFDRGGGELFF.

On this clone itself: The identical CDR3 is also encoded by other nucleotide sequences in the sample. This sequence joins TRBV12-3 or TRBV12-4 and TRBJ1-1; no reliable D call. The CDR3 runs 13 residues. V was clipped by 9 bases and J by 4 bases, with 15 bases between them. CDR3 sequence reads: CASSSKGGTEAFF. In DNA form, the CDR3 reads TGTGCCAGTTCGTCGAAGGGAGGCACTGAAGCTTTCTTT.

This clone was seen once. V is TRBV9 and J is TRBJ1-6; 9 bases agree with TRBD1. The CDR3 totals 16 residues. Germline assignment: CDR1 SGDLS and CDR2 YYNGEE. The V gene end was trimmed by 4 bases and the J gene end by 9 bases; junction bases not matched to a gene: 11. The CDR3 loop reads CASSPGDRVNGSPLHF. CDR3 in DNA: TGTGCCAGCAGCCCCGGGGACAGGGTAAATGGTTCACCCCTCCACTTT.

V and J are TRBV14 and TRBJ1-2; the match to TRBD1 covers 11 bases. J gave up 4 bases and V 5 bases, and 6 bases lay outside the gene matches. Germline CDR1 and CDR2: SGHDN and FVKESK. There are 15 residues in the CDR3. Written as DNA, the CDR3 is TGTGCCAGCAGCAGACGGACAGGGGGCATCTATGGCTACACCTTC. Translating it yields CASSRRTGGIYGYTF. Full variable domain (rest looked up from reference TRBV14 and TRBJ1-2): EAGVTQFPSHSVIEKGQTVTLRCDPISGHDNLYWYRRVMGKEIKFLLHFVKESKQDESGMPNNRFLAERTGGTYSTLKVQPAELEDSGVYFCASSRRTGGIYGYTFGSGTRLTVV.

The rearrangement links TRBV5-1 to TRBJ1-6; 9 positions agree with TRBD1. Germline CDR1 SGHRS, CDR2 YFSETQ. This CDR3 has 14 amino acids. Trimming removed 4 bases from V and 8 bases from J; junction bases left unmatched: 4. CDR3 DNA: TGCGCCAGCAGCCCAGACAGGGGGTATTCACCCCTCCACTTT. Translating it yields CASSPDRGYSPLHF.

The chain joins TRBV13 to TRBJ1-1, with TRBD1 matching 7 bases. Trimming at V came to 3 bases and at J to 2 bases, leaving 9 bases not matched to a gene. The CDR3 spans 16 residues. In germline, CDR1 is PRHDT, CDR2 FYEKMQ (reference sequence). The CDR3 loop reads CASSLRSGGSNTEAFF. DNA of the CDR3: TGTGCCAGCAGCTTGAGGTCAGGGGGATCAAACACTGAAGCTTTCTTT.

The genes are TRBV18 and TRBJ2-7; 9 nucleotides line up with TRBD1. CDR1 is KGHSH, CDR2 LQKENI, per germline. The CDR3 spans 19 residues. The ends lost 3 bases at V and 0 bases at J; junction bases unmatched: 15. CDR3 loop: CASSPGQGAKRLLSYEQYF. The CDR3 nucleotides are TGTGCCAGCTCACCGGGACAGGGAGCGAAGAGGCTACTCTCCTACGAGCAGTACTTC.

The chain carries TRBV7-6 and TRBJ2-3; 9 bases align to TRBD1. Trimming removed 0 bases from V and 4 bases from J; junction bases left unmatched: 11. Germline values: CDR1 SGHVS, CDR2 FNYEAQ. The CDR3 contains 18 residues. The CDR3 DNA follows: TGTGCCAGCAGCTTAGCACCCACAGGGGGCTTTAATGCAGATACGCAGTATTTT. Translating it yields CASSLAPTGGFNADTQYF.

This chain links TRBV6-5 with TRBJ1-2; 12 bases line up with TRBD1. Trimming removed 0 bases from V and 8 bases from J; junction bases left unmatched: 7. This CDR3 comprises 16 residues. Per the germline V gene, CDR1 is MNHEY and CDR2 is SVGAGI. CDR3 loop: CASSYSKGQGAGGYTF. For the CDR3, the DNA is TGTGCCAGCAGTTACTCGAAGGGACAGGGGGCGGGAGGCTACACCTTC.

Regarding this clone: The same CDR3 also results from other DNA sequences found in this sample. The chain employs TRBV9 and TRBJ2-7, with D perhaps matching TRBD1 (5 bases). The germline V and J ends were trimmed by 2 bases and 0 bases, with 9 bases remaining between them. Germline V gene lookup returns CDR1 SGDLS and CDR2 YYNGEE. This CDR3 has 14 amino acids. CDR3 in amino acids: CASSVQGDSYEQYF. DNA of the CDR3: TGTGCCAGCAGCGTCCAAGGGGACTCCTACGAGCAGTACTTC.

The chain is built from TRBV9 and TRBJ2-3, with 8 bases that match TRBD2. Trimming at V came to 1 base and at J to 1 base, leaving 5 bases not matched to a gene. The CDR3 has 16 residues. Germline assignment: CDR1 SGDLS and CDR2 YYNGEE. In nucleotides, the CDR3 is TGTGCCAGCAGCGTACTTGCAGCGGGGGGCACAGATACGCAGTATTTT. Its translation: CASSVLAAGGTDTQYF.

This rearrangement joins TRBV6-5 to TRBJ1-1; unclear D gene. Trimming removed 5 bases from V and 1 base from J, with 11 bases in between. There are 14 residues in the CDR3. Germline V gene sequence: CDR1 MNHEY, CDR2 SVGAGI. The CDR3 coding sequence is TGTGCCAGCAGTCTGTTTACGGGGAACACTGAAGCTTTCTTT. Protein: CASSLFTGNTEAFF.

CDR3 bases: TGTGCCAGCAGCGTAGAAAGTGGAGTTGGACAGGGAAGGGGCTACTCTGGAAACACCATATATTTT. Translated, it gives CASSVESGVGQGRGYSGNTIYF. J is TRBJ1-3 and V is TRBV9; the match to TRBD1 covers 8 bases. Germline-derived CDR1 and CDR2 are SGDLS and YYNGEE. CDR3 length equals 22 residues. V shed 0 bases and J 0 bases; nucleotides not matched to a gene: 20.

The chain combines TRBV2 with TRBJ2-5; 9 bases match TRBD1. CDR3 length equals 15 residues. Trimming removed 7 bases from V and 2 bases from J; junction bases left unmatched: 8. Germline V gene lookup returns CDR1 SNHLY and CDR2 FYNNEI. The CDR3 DNA sequence: TGTGCCAGCACCCGATCGGGACAGGGTCAAGAGACCCAGTACTTC. Residues: CASTRSGQGQETQYF.

As to this clone: Other nucleotide sequences from this sample produce the same CDR3. The chain links TRBV6-5 to TRBJ2-3; D remains unclear. Trimming stripped 8 bases from V and 1 base from J, with 7 bases between. CDR1 and CDR2 from the germline V gene are MNHEY and SVGAGI. The CDR3 contains 12 residues. CDR3 residues: CASSSGTDTQYF. CDR3 nucleotide sequence: TGTGCCAGCTCGTCTGGCACAGATACGCAGTATTTT.

The chain employs TRBV11-2 and TRBJ2-2; D may be TRBD1 (6 bases). V dropped 6 bases and J dropped 0 bases, with 14 bases sitting between them. The germline V gene encodes CDR1 SGHAT and CDR2 FQNNGV. CDR3 length equals 16 residues. The chain's CDR3 is CASRRYGTPNTGELFF. The DNA for the CDR3 is TGTGCCAGCAGACGATACGGGACACCGAACACCGGGGAGCTGTTTTTT.

This rearrangement joins TRBV12-3 or TRBV12-4 to TRBJ1-1; weak D call: TRBD1 (5 bases). The CDR3 covers 13 residues. V was trimmed by 6 bases and J by 5 bases, leaving 13 bases between them. As DNA, the CDR3 is TGTGCCAGCAGGGGACTAGGGGTGACTGAAGCTTTCTTT. Translating gives CASRGLGVTEAFF.

This clone was seen only a few times. The rearrangement joins TRBV5-1 to TRBJ2-7, with D possibly being TRBD1 (6 bases). Trimming shortened V by 2 bases and J by 3 bases, and 24 bases separated the two germline ends. The CDR3 covers 18 residues. Germline V gives CDR1 SGHRS, CDR2 YFSETQ. CDR3 nucleotide sequence: TGCGCCAGCAGCTTCCATCCTCCTATACAGGGAACTTACTACGAGCAGTACTTC. It specifies CASSFHPPIQGTYYEQYF.

This chain connects TRBV27 to TRBJ1-1, with D perhaps TRBD1 (6 bases). This CDR3 has 14 residues. The V gene lost 5 bases and the J gene lost 3 bases, with 13 bases spanning the gap. CDR1 and CDR2 (germline): MNHEY, SMNVEV (reference sequence). The CDR3 DNA is TGTGCCAGCAGTATTACAGGGATTTACACTGAAGCTTTCTTT. This encodes CASSITGIYTEAFF.

The chain couples TRBV7-9 to TRBJ1-2; D might be TRBD1 (6 bases). Germline CDR1 reads SEHNR; CDR2 reads FQNEAQ (reference sequence). There are 15 residues in the CDR3. Trimming took 5 bases from V and 5 from J, leaving 18 bases between them. CDR3 region: CASSITGGSNYGYTF. The CDR3 DNA reads as TGTGCCAGCAGCATCACGGGGGGCAGTAATTATGGCTACACCTTC.